This TCR beta chain derives from a study of blood T cell repertoires in COVID-19. Study-wide background: Acute and convalescent COVID-19 samples came from the United States, Italy and Spain. The analysed material was cDNA or gDNA that came from T cells, B-cell-depleted T cells, or PBMCs.

The CDR3 is made up of 16 amino acids. Trimming removed 3 bases at V and 4 bases at J, with 18 bases between. Germline loops: CDR1 SNHLY, CDR2 FYNNEI. Authors' analysis steps: Amplification with reference gene primers provided the estimates of nucleated cell counts. Libraries were prepared by immunoSEQ multiplex PCR; TCRdb keeps only in-frame clonotypes and omits some of them. V and J calls and clone size are given by that table; D and trimming were obtained from the DNA. The sample yields 40,000 to 55,000 clones, roughly 84% seen once. The sample taken for sequencing was peripheral blood. This sequence was found in a man between 45 and 60 years old with active COVID-19. V gene TRBV2 combines with J gene TRBJ1-2; the D gene is possibly TRBD1 (5 bases). The CDR3 nucleotides are TGTGCCAGCAGTGATTGGATCCAGGGAGGGAGCTATGGCTACACCTTC. This encodes CASSDWIQGGSYGYTF.